Listed here is a single T cell receptor beta chain. Its specific antigen is unknown. Base qualities are not at hand, and no much larger clone is one base apart. CDR1 and CDR2, looked up from the germline V gene, are MNHNS and SASEGT. V is cut back by 5 bases and J by 3 bases, with 5 bases in the junction unmatched. From the cysteine up to the phenylalanine, the CDR3 has a length of 15 residues. Kept here is only the CDR3 DNA, which spans 45 bases and is read in frame from base 1. These data are taken from a study of T cells in Graves' hyperthyroidism and ophthalmopathy (dated by TCRdb to about 2019). As for the study more broadly: Peripheral blood samples were taken at the time of initial diagnosis, prior to any treatment. The roughly 94 discovery patients were randomly split 7:3 into training and test sets. The paper reports TCR Vbeta CDR3 sequencing of more than 120 peripheral blood samples: 43 ophthalmopathy, 70 to 85 hyperthyroidism and approximately 17 progressor patients. A discovery cohort of about 95 patients, 43 with Graves' ophthalmopathy and 55 to 60 with stable Graves' hyperthyroidism, was used to find distinguishing TCR V-J signatures. After sampling, hyperthyroidism patients received methimazole starting at 30 mg daily, and ophthalmopathy patients received high-dose intravenous methylprednisolone. The study also compared thyroid tissue and blood T-cell repertoires from five or six Graves' hyperthyroidism patients. An independent validation cohort of some 18 hyperthyroidism patients and about 15 patients who later progressed to ophthalmopathy tested prospective prediction of ophthalmopathy.

The study at large found these results: Sample size was not statistically predetermined, and investigators were not blinded to group allocation. Most expanded thyroid clonotypes (frequency above 0.001) were also found in blood, which suggests that blood repertoires may mirror thyroid immune responses. During validation, the model predicted progression to ophthalmopathy a median of about 6.3 months ahead of onset, with around 65% sensitivity and 72% to 80% specificity. In cross-validation, a model built on a 13 V-J signature told ophthalmopathy apart from stable hyperthyroidism with 87.88% sensitivity and around 84% specificity, and in testing the same model reached 80%/75%.

The TCR beta CDR3 regions were amplified from RNA transcripts. The TCR CDR3 was subjected to a first round of RT-PCR using the HTBI primer set and the Qiagen OneStep RT-PCR kit. A second multiplex PCR round built the libraries, followed by size selection and purification. The libraries were sequenced on an Illumina HiSeq2000 using paired-end 100 bp reads. The paper's data handling went like this. Raw data were processed with SOAPnuke, discarding reads with adapters, uncalled bases, mean Phred below 15, or no exact constant-primer or identifier match. High-quality paired reads were merged using COPE v1.2.5, and each unique nucleotide sequence was defined as a clonotype. MiTCR v1.1 was used to align the clonotypes against IMGT TRBV, TRBD and TRBJ reference segments. Analysis was restricted to V-J combinations with a frequency above 0.0001, which covered over 98% of repertoires. The TCS score was defined as the ratio of F50 (clonal expansion) to E x V (chaos), calculated using BLOSUM62-based TCRdist between CDR3 peptides within each V-J. Welch's t-statistics and random forest reduced just over 500 V-J features to 13, which were used in a naive Bayes classifier (R e1071). The raw public data were reprocessed by TCRdb itself: fastp quality trimming at Q25, MiXCR clonotype calling, in-frame beta chains only. Rows with one shared CDR3 protein collapse into an entry with the most common genes and DNA. The V and J calls and clone size are TCRdb's, not the authors'. This sample gives about 270,000 distinct CDR3 sequences in total; approximately 26% of them show up just once. The top ten clones comprise 20% to 30% of the sample.

Hyperthyroidism patients were newly diagnosed, had a disease duration of under 2 months, and were aged 18 to 65 years. The study excluded patients with uncontrolled infections, other autoimmune diseases, pregnancy or lactation. Clinical symptoms, serum thyroxine and TRAb, thyroid ultrasound, and orbital computed tomography formed the basis for the diagnoses. Blood from progressor patients was collected at the time of first diagnosis with hyperthyroidism, before any ophthalmopathy symptoms had appeared. PBMCs were separated from under 11 ml of fresh peripheral blood using Ficoll-Paque density gradient centrifugation. Patients classed as progressors first received a Graves' hyperthyroidism diagnosis and then went on to develop ophthalmopathy during follow-up. Total RNA was extracted using Trizol reagent, and RNA quality was assessed on an Agilent 2100 Bioanalyzer.

The sequencing sample was made of blood. The source is a man between 35 and 55 years old with Graves' hyperthyroidism that later progressed to Graves' ophthalmopathy. Recombination connected TRBV6-1 to TRBJ1-1, and TRBD1 matches 11 of the central bases. The DNA reads as follows: TGTGCCAGCAGTCGGACAGGGGGCTGGGACACTGAAGCTTTCTTT. Translated, it gives CASSRTGGWDTEAFF.